This T cell receptor beta chain derives from a study of T cell clonality in common variable immunodeficiency. TCRdb's copy holds only in-frame clones and misses some; the assay was immunoSEQ multiplex PCR. Observed are 15,000 to 20,000 clones, no singletons, with the top ten taking around 2.3%. This clone was counted between two and nine times. Its antigen is not identified. Possible read error: a much larger clone is one base away. The read terminates 3 residues ahead of where the CDR3 ends, so the germline J gene completes it. Other DNA sequences within the sample encode an identical CDR3. V shed 8 bases, J shed 4 bases, and the junction held 19 bases outside the gene matches. The CDR3 extends over 20 amino acids. Germline V CDR1 and CDR2: LNHDA, SQIVND (reference sequence). General study findings and limits: CVID subjects shared fewer TCRbeta clones than healthy controls did. Reportedly, TCR beta sequences from common variable immunodeficiency showed fewer deletions and N-nucleotide insertions.

Reduced serum IgG, IgA and/or IgM plus specific antibody deficiency defined CVID. Of CVID subjects, 15 were female and fewer than 30 male, mean age about 40. Sequencing was done on a sample of peripheral blood mononuclear cells. This sequence was found in a human donor with common variable immunodeficiency. The chain employs TRBV19 and TRBJ2-6, with 11 bases that match TRBD2. CDR3 region: CASRQPSGRSSGSGANVLTF. The DNA read from the CDR3 is TGTGCCAGTCGGCAGCCTAGCGGGAGGTCCAGTGGCTCGGGGGCCAACGTC. Filled out from reference TRBV19 and TRBJ2-6, the complete variable domain reads DGGITQSPKYLFRKEGQNVTLSCEQNLNHDAMYWYRQDPGQGLRLIYYSQIVNDFQKGDIAEGYSVSREKKESFPLTVTSAQKNPTAFYLCASRQPSGRSSGSGANVLTFGAGSRLTVL.